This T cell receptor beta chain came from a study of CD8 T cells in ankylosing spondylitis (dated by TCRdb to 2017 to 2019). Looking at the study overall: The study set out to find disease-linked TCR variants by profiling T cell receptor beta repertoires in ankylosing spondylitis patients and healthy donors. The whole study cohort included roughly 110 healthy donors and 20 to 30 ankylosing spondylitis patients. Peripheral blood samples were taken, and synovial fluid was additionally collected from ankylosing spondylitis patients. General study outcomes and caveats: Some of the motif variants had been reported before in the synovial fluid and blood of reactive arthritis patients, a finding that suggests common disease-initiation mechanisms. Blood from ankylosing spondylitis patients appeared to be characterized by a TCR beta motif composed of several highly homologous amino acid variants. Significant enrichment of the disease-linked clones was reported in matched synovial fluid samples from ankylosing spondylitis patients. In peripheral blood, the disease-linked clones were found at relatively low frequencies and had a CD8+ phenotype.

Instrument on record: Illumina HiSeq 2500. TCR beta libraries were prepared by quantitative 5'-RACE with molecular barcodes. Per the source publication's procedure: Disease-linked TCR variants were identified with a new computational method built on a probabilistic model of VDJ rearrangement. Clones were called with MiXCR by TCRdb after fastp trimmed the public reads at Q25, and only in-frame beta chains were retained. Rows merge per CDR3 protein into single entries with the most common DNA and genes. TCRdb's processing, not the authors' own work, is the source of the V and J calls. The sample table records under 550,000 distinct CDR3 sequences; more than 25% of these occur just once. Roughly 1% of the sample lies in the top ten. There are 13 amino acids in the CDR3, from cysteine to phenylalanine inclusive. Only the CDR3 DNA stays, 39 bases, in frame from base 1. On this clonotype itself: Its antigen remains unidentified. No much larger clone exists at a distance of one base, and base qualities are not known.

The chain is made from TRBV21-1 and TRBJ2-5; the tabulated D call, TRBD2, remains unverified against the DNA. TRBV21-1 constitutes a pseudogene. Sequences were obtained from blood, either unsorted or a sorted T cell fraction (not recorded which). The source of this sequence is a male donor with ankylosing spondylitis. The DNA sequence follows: TGTGCCAGCAGCACCACTAGTTCCGAGACCCAGTACTTC. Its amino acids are CASSTTSSETQYF.